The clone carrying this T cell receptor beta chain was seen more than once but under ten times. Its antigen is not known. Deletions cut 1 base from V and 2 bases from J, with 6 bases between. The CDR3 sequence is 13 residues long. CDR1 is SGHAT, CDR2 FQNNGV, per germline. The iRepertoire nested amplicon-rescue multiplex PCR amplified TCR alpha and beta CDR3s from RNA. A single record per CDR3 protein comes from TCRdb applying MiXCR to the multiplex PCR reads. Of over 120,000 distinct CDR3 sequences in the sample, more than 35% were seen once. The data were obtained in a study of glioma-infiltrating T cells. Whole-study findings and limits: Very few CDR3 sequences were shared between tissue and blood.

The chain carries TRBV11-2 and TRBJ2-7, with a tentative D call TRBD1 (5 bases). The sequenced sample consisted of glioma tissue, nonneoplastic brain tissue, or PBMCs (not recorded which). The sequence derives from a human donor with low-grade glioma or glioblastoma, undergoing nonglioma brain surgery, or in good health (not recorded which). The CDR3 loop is CASSLGTPYEQYF. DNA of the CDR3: TGTGCCAGCAGCTTAGGGACACCCTACGAGCAGTACTTC.